This section outlines one TCR beta chain sequence together with its context. Its antigen is not identified. The CDR3 sequence is 14 residues long. From germline, CDR1 is SGHKS and CDR2 YYEKEE (reference sequence). Trimming took 4 bases from V and 3 from J; bases not matched to a gene: 6. Whoever was chosen for sequencing had shown CD8+CD57+ cell expansion by flow cytometry. The data originate from a study of CD8+CD57+ T cells in acquired aplastic anemia. Study-wide background: Each DNA sample taken from sorted CD4+ and CD8+ cells came to 2.5 to 4 ug on average.

General study findings and limits: Overlapping CD8+ CDR3 repertoires of patients and controls contained approximately 28 shared sequences.

Researchers used genomic DNA as the template to profile TCR beta VDJ and CDR3. TCRdb processed the reads anew with MiXCR; each CDR3 protein has one entry. The sample has fewer than 300,000 distinct CDR3 sequences; roughly 80% are singletons. This receptor was identified in a human donor with aplastic anemia. The chain carries TRBV5-5 and TRBJ1-1; TRBD1 matches 7 bases. The sample taken for sequencing was sorted CD4+, CD8+, or CD8+CD57+ T cells (not recorded which) from PBMCs. CDR3 sequence (DNA): TGTGCCAGCAGCGCAACCGGGACAGACACTGAAGCTTTCTTT. Its translation is CASSATGTDTEAFF.